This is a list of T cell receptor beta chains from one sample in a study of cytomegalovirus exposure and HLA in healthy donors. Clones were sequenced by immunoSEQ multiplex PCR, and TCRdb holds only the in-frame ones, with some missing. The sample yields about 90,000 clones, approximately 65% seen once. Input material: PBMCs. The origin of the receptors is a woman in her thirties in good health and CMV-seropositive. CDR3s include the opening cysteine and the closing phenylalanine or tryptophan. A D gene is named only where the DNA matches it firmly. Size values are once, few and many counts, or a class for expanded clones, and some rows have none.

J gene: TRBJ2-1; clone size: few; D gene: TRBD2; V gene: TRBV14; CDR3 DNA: TGTGCCAGCAGCGTTACTAGCGGGGGTTTCCACAATGAGCAGTTCTTC; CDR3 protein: CASSVTSGGFHNEQFF
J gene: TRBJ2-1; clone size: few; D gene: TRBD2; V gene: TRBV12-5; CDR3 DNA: TGTGCTAGTGGTACCCCTAGCGGTCAGTCCAATGAGCAGTTCTTC; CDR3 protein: CASGTPSGQSNEQFF
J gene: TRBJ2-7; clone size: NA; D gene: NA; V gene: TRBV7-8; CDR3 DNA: TGTGCCAGCAGCCCCCCCGGGACACTCTTCTACGAGCAGTACTTC; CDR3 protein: CASSPPGTLFYEQYF
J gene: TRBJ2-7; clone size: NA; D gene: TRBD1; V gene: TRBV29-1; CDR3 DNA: TGCAGCGTCACTCGACCAGTGACAGGGAAAGCCTACGAGCAGTACTTC; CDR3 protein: CSVTRPVTGKAYEQYF
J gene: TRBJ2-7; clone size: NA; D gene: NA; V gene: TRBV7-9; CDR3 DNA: TGTGCCAGCAGCCAGGGACTTTACGAGCAGTACTTC; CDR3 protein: CASSQGLYEQYF
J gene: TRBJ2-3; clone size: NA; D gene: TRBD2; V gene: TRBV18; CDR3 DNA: TGTGCCAGCTTACCTAGCGGGGGGGCCACAGATACGCAGTATTTT; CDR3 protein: CASLPSGGATDTQYF
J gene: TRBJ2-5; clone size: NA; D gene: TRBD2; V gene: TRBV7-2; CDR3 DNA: TGTGCCAGCAGCTCAGGGGGACTAGCGGGGCGAGAGACCCAGTACTTC; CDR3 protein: CASSSGGLAGRETQYF
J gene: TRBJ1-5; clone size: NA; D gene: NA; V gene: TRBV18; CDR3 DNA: TGTGCCAGCTCACCGGGGCCAGGAGGGAATCAGCCCCAGCATTTT; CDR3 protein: CASSPGPGGNQPQHF
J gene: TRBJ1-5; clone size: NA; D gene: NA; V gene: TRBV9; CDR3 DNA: TGTGCCAGCAGCGTAGATCCCCACGGAGATCAGCCCCAGCATTTT; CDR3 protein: CASSVDPHGDQPQHF
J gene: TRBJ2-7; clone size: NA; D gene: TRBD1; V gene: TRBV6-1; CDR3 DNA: TGTGCCAGCAGTGAGGGACAGGGGCCATTCTACGAGCAGTACTTC; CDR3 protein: CASSEGQGPFYEQYF
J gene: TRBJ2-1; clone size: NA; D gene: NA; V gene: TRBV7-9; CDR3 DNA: TGTGCCAGCAGCTTATTCGGGGGTTTAAACAATGAGCAGTTCTTC; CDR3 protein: CASSLFGGLNNEQFF
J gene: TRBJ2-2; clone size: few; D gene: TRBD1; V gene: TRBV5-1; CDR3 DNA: TGCGCCAGCAGCTCCCGGGACAGCAGTACCGGGGAGCTGTTTTTT; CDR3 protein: CASSSRDSSTGELFF
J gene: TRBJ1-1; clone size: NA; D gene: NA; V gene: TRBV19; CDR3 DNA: TGTGCCAGTAGGCCCTTGGGGGGGAACACTGAAGCTTTCTTT; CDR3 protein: CASRPLGGNTEAFF
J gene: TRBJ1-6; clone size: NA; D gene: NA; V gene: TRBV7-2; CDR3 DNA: TGTGCCAGCAGCTTACTCTCCGGGGTCCCCTATAATTCACCCCTCCACTTT; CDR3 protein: CASSLLSGVPYNSPLHF
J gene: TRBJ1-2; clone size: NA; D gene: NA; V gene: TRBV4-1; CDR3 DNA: TGCGCCAGCAGCCCTACCCAGGTATACGGCTACACCTTC; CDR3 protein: CASSPTQVYGYTF